The 5 T cell receptor beta chains below were found in one sample sequenced in a study of blood T cell repertoires in COVID-19. TCRdb's copy holds only in-frame clones and misses some; the assay was immunoSEQ multiplex PCR. The sample records around 250,000 clones, about nine tenths being singletons. Sequencing input: peripheral blood. These receptors all stem from a woman aged 25 to 39 with active or convalescent COVID-19.

The chain joins TRBV19 to TRBJ2-2, with D possibly matching TRBD2 (5 bases). The CDR3 runs 14 residues. The ends were cut back, 7 bases at V and 1 base at J, with 10 bases in the middle. CDR1 is LNHDA and CDR2 is SQIVND in the germline V gene (reference sequence). This CDR3 is CASTGLMNTGELFF. DNA for the CDR3: TGTGCCAGTACCGGACTCATGAACACCGGGGAGCTGTTTTTT.

CDR3 bases: TGTGCCACCAGCTCCCCTGGAGGAGGGCAGTATGGCTACACCTTC. This codes for CATSSPGGGQYGYTF. V and J are TRBV24-1 and TRBJ1-2; no firm D call. Germline loops: CDR1 KGHDR, CDR2 SFDVKD. The CDR3 covers 15 residues. V lost 7 bases and J lost 5, with 19 bases in between.

This clone was seen once. Written as DNA, the CDR3 is TGTGCCATCACTAACAGGGGTGATCGTGGCTACACCTTC. Translated: CAITNRGDRGYTF. J is TRBJ1-2 and V is TRBV10-3, with 7 bases matching TRBD1. This CDR3 has 13 residues. The V gene's germline CDR1 is ENHRY and CDR2 SYGVKD. V was pared by 7 bases and J by 7 bases, with 9 bases of the junction left unmatched.

This rearrangement joins TRBV7-2 to TRBJ2-1; no clear D gene. The V end was cut by 2 bases, the J end by 7 bases, with 9 bases between. The CDR3 covers 13 residues. CDR1 is SGHTA and CDR2 is FQGNSA in the germline V gene. The CDR3 protein is CASSLNTRNEQFF. For the CDR3, the DNA is TGTGCCAGCAGCTTAAATACTCGGAATGAGCAGTTCTTC. Looking up the rest from reference TRBV7-2 and TRBJ2-1 gives the full variable domain: GAGVSQSPSNKVTEKGKDVELRCDPISGHTALYWYRQSLGQGLEFLIYFQGNSAPDKSGLPSDRFSAERTGGSVSTLTIQRTQQEDSAVYLCASSLNTRNEQFFGPGTRLTVL.

This chain connects TRBV6-2 or TRBV6-3 to TRBJ2-7; 13 bases match TRBD2. Germline values: CDR1 MNHEY, CDR2 SVGEGT. The CDR3 extends over 17 amino acids. With 0 bases clipped from V and 3 bases from J, the junction kept 5 bases outside the gene matches. The CDR3 DNA sequence: TGTGCCAGCAGTTACTCCCGGACTAGCGGGGGCTTCTACGAGCAGTACTTC. Translating it yields CASSYSRTSGGFYEQYF.